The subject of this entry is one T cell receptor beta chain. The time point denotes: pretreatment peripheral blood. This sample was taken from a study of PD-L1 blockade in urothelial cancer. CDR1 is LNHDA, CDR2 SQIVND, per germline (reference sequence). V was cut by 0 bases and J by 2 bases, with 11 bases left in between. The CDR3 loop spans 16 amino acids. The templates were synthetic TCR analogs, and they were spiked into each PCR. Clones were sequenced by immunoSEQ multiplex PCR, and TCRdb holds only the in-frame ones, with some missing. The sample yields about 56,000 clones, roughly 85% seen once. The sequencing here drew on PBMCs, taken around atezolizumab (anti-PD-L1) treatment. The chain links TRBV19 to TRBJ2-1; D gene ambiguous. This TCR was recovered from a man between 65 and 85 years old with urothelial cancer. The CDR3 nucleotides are TGTGCCAGTAGTATAGATCCGGTCCCGGCCTACAATGAGCAGTTCTTC. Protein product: CASSIDPVPAYNEQFF.